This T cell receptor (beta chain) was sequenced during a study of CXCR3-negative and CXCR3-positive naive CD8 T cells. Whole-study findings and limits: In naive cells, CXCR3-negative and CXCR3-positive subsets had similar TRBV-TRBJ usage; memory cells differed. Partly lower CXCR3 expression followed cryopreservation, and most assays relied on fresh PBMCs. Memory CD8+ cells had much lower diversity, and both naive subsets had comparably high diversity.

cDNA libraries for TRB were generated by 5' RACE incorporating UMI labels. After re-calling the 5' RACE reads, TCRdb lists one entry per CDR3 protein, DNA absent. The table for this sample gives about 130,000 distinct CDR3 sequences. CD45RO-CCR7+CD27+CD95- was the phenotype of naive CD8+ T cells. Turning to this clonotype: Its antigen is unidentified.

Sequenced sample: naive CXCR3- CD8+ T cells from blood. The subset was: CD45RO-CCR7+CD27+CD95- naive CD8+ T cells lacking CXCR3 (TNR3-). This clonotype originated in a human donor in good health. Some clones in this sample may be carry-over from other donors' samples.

This CDR3 is CASSELDGESTQYF. The gene calls are TRBV25-1 and TRBJ2-3; TCRdb outputs TRBD2, but without DNA this stays unchecked. The CDR3 is 14 amino acids. Germline CDR1 reads MGHDK; CDR2 reads SYGVNS.